The clone carrying this T cell receptor beta chain has a count of ten or more. Its antigen remains unidentified. A unique molecular identifier was attached to every TCR cDNA molecule. In TCRdb, the 5' RACE reads were re-called with MiXCR into one record per CDR3 protein. The repertoire includes approximately 10,000 distinct CDR3 sequences, 4.5% to 5.5% of them detected once, and around 11% sits in the top ten. The sample comes from a study of spatial heterogeneity in lung cancer. Whole-study context: TCR transcript counts in tumor regions correlated strongly with a T cell module score from matched bulk RNA-seq.

Study observations and caveats: In tumors, expanded intratumoral alpha and beta TCR counts tracked mutation counts. As ubiquitous and regional nonsynonymous mutations varied, counts of ubiquitous and regional expanded TCRs tracked them, respectively. Tumor T-cell coverage was an estimated 7% or so for alpha and approximately 13% for beta chains.

Trimming stripped 7 bases from V and 3 bases from J, with 12 bases between. Germline CDR1 is MNHNY and CDR2 is SVGAGI (reference sequence). This CDR3 is 14 amino acids long. Regarding time point: sample taken at primary tumor resection. This TCR derives from a male donor with early-stage non-small cell lung cancer. The specimen comprised lung tumor tissue, sampled at surgery. This chain joins TRBV6-6 and TRBJ2-2; D possibly corresponds to TRBD1 (8 bases). CDR3 sequence: CASITGGDTGELFF. CDR3 DNA: TGTGCCAGCATCACAGGGGGGGACACCGGGGAGCTGTTTTTT.